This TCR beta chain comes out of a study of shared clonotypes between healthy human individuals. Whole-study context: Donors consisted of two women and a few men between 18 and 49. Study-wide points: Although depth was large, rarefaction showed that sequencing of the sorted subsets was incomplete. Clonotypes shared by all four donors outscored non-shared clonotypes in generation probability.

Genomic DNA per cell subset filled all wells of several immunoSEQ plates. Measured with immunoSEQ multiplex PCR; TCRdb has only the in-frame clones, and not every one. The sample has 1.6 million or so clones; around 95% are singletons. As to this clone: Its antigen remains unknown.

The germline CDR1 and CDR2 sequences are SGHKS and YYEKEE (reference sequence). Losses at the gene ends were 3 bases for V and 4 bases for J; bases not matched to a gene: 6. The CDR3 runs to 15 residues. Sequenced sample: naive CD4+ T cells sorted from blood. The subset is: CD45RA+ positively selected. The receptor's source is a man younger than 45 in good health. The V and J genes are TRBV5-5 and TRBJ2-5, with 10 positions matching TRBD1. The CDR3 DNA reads TGTGCCAGCAGCTCCCCGGACAGGGGGGGAGAGACCCAGTACTTC. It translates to CASSSPDRGGETQYF.